The sequence of this T cell receptor (beta chain) was determined in a study of cytomegalovirus exposure and HLA in healthy donors (dated by TCRdb to 2016 to 2017). General notes on the study: An earlier analysis of more than 550 of the donors reported 276 Gb of sequence data and 90 million to 120 million unique TCR beta sequences obtained from roughly 180 million T cells. An early release covering roughly 640 HLA-typed donors comprised roughly 300 gigabases of sequencing data and tens of millions of unique TCR sequences. Of the 300 to 500 genotyped donors, less than 90% were placed in the genetic ancestry cluster associated with self-reported Caucasian donors. The aim of the study was to test whether cataloging public T cell receptors could identify signatures of past pathogen exposure. Using immunosequencing, the study profiled T cell repertoires from about 650 subjects and related those repertoires to cytomegalovirus serostatus. In addition to the first cohort of 666 subjects, a separate validation cohort of approximately 130 different subjects was used. High-throughput TCR immunosequencing, statistical association of individual TCRs with disease status, and machine learning were combined to predict cytomegalovirus infection status. A later analysis re-analyzed previously published TCR beta repertoires from about 600 donors and added high-resolution HLA genotyping to study TCR occurrence patterns. The later analysis used no new phenotypic data to find candidate immune exposures, relying instead on TCR beta sequences and their occurrence across donors. An earlier analysis of 450 to 750 of the donors used high-throughput TCR beta sequencing to judge whether each TCR beta V gene segment behaved as functional or pseudogenic. Alongside the repertoire data, information on donor age, sex, ethnicity and CMV serostatus was compiled. A later genetic analysis used genome-wide SNP genotypes for about three fifths of the 666 donors, treating that subset as a discovery cohort. All discovery cohort repertoires had been generated using a single sequencing platform. Both class I and class II loci were covered by HLA typing, at four-digit resolution. Typing coverage varied by locus: 629-630 donors for A, B, C, DRB1 and DQB1; some 520 for DQA1; approximately 610 for DPA1; roughly 450 for DPB1. Roughly five DR-DQ haplotypes were handled as single units for association and clustering because linkage in the cohort was strong. On average, over 200,000 unique TCR beta nucleotide sequences were sequenced per donor among about 400 genotyped donors of the cohort, with roughly 19% of those sequences being non-productive.

The cohort consisted of 666 healthy bone marrow donors. At the time of sampling, every cohort member was nominally healthy, though immune exposures that went unrecorded were likely present. The donor was CMV seropositive and was included in the group of some 290 seropositive cohort members. Every donor gave a peripheral blood sample, and the peripheral blood mononuclear cells from that sample were used for TCR beta sequencing. The Qiagen DNeasy Blood Extraction Kit was used to extract genomic DNA from the blood cell samples. Libraries were made using the immunoSEQ multiplex PCR assay. A mixture of 60 forward primers for TCR Vbeta segments and 13 reverse primers for TCR Jbeta segments was used in the multiplex PCR. Amplification of the CDR3 region of rearranged TCR beta genes was performed with a multiplex PCR assay on genomic DNA. The amplified TCR beta libraries were sequenced on the Illumina HiSeq System as 87-base-pair reads. Turning to the authors' computational methods: A later analysis counted some 80 million unique TCR beta chains across the 666 repertoires, and 10 million to 11 million of these chains were shared by at least two donors. A nearest-neighbor algorithm error-corrected the raw reads and collapsed the reads into unique sequences, merging closely related sequences to remove PCR and sequencing errors. V, D and J gene segments were assigned by aligning CDR3 sequences to IMGT reference sequences. For a sequence to be retained, at least a six-nucleotide match to both a V gene segment and a J gene segment was required. A rearrangement was called productive if the CDR3 had no stop codons and remained in frame with V and J, and every other rearrangement was called non-productive. CDR3 was defined by IMGT convention, running from the second conserved V-encoded cysteine to the conserved J-encoded phenylalanine. The earlier analysis of around 640 of the donors excluded sequences that lacked an unambiguous match to a single V gene segment. In an earlier analysis of a few hundred of the donors, V segments were called functional above 56.7% productive rearrangements and were called segregating when the between-donor standard deviation exceeded 5%. A statistical classification framework was built to diagnose cytomegalovirus status from the catalog of TCR beta chain sequences. In a later analysis, TCR nucleotide sequences were compared against IMGT/GENE-DB human TR gene sequences so that V and J genes could be assigned. Using the TCRdist pipeline, a later analysis assigned CDR3 sequences along with most-parsimonious VDJ recombination scenarios. In a later analysis, each TCR beta chain was defined by its CDR3 amino acid sequence together with its V-gene family, and reads lacking a unique V-gene family were excluded. In a later analysis, fewer than 650 highly shared, low-generation-probability nucleotide sequences were removed to address suspected cross-contamination and a sequencing artifact. In a later analysis, a clonal expansion index for each public chain was calculated from normalized within-repertoire ranks of inferred template counts. In a later analysis, generation probabilities were computed with a VDJ recombination model fitted to out-of-frame rearrangements, and the resulting probabilities were checked against IGoR. In a later analysis, hypergeometric tests were used to score TCR-TCR, TCR-HLA and TCR-CMV co-occurrence, with a repertoire-size bias correction applied to TCR pairs. To estimate false discovery rates, a later analysis permuted the HLA or CMV assignments 20 times. In a later analysis, co-occurring TCRs were grouped with DBSCAN, and TCRdist sequence similarity was added when clustering was performed within HLA-allele-positive subsets. Co-occurrence clustering excluded repertoires with fewer than 30,000 or more than 120,000 public chains, plus five with anomalous nucleotide sharing. Here the immuneACCESS table is served through TCRdb, limited to in-frame sequences with V and J called. Missing clones are a known gap in these copies; in checked studies unresolved V genes cover under half, and the rest lacks a known reason. The D gene and trimming were derived from the DNA, and the V and J assignments and clone size from that table. This sample gives around 200,000 clones in total; approximately 82% of them show up just once. The ten largest clones capture about a tenth of the sample.

V is pared back by 0 bases and J by 4 bases, with 9 bases lying between the germline termini. The cysteine opens and the phenylalanine closes a CDR3 of 14 amino acids. The entry retains the CDR3 DNA only, 42 bases that are in frame from base 1. CDR1 and CDR2 are read off the germline V gene as SGDLS and YYNGEE. The investigation overall reported the following: A further reported finding was that TCR beta sequences accurately predicted the HLA-A and HLA-B alleles for most subjects in the first cohort. In vitro tests confirmed that a few of the cytomegalovirus-associated TCR beta chains recognize cytomegalovirus antigens. Over 15 rarely observed V segments, including chromosome 9 orphons, were excluded from the earlier analysis of a few hundred of the donors because counts were too low. In a later analysis, HLA-associated TCR beta chains were found to be more clonally expanded and to have lower generation probabilities than equally common non-associated chains. For the cohort, immune exposure information was limited to CMV serostatus. In an earlier analysis of approximately 590 of the donors, most TCR beta V segments appeared in productive rearrangements about 90% or about 30% of the time, broadly matching IMGT annotations. Sequencing depth was assumed to be roughly uniform across donors in the presence/absence analyses, though that assumption may not hold. This cohort had only TCR beta chains sequenced, and the lack of alpha or paired-chain data limited which features could be detected. HLA typing was unavailable for some donors at each locus, so association tests used only the typed subset. A later analysis found that TCR association rates varied across HLA loci, with DRB1 alleles showing the most associated TCRs and HLA-C alleles the fewest. The authors suggested that the approach could potentially be generalized to other disease states and immunological phenotypes. In a later analysis, several top co-occurrence clusters were reported to appear linked to parvovirus B19, influenza, CMV and Epstein-Barr virus. In a later genetic analysis, a missense DCLRE1C variant was associated with V-gene and J-gene trimming of TCR beta chains, and the association was replicated in an independent cohort. The study gave a list of about 150 TCR beta chains associated with cytomegalovirus. Most CMV-associated TCR beta chains appeared to be HLA-restricted in a later analysis, and the HLA associations seemed to be driven largely by CMV exposure. Across donors, most TCR sequences were observed very rarely, whereas some public TCRs were present in many individuals. Cytomegalovirus status was reported to be diagnosed by the classifier with high specificity and sensitivity in both the original and validation cohorts. Linkage disequilibrium might explain the correlated functional status among segregating V segments, but an unknown experimental factor could not be ruled out. At a false discovery rate of 0.05, a later analysis linked 16,951 TCR beta sequences to specific HLA alleles. Some IMGT-functional V segments, including TRBV6-2 and TRBV6-3, could not be told apart with the 87-base-pair reads, so those segments were excluded. When HLA alleles, especially DR and DQ, strongly co-occurred, attributing TCR associations to individual alleles was difficult. A later genetic analysis reported fewer N-insertions in productive TCRs among donors in an Asian-associated ancestry cluster than the roughly 640-donor mean. The sequencing pipeline was judged likely to have produced a cluster of highly shared sequence variants as a technical artifact.

Regarding this clone: The target of this receptor is not known. It has no much larger one-base neighbor in the sample; base qualities were not kept.

The sequencing sample was made of PBMCs. The source is a woman between 50 and 59 years old in good health and CMV-seropositive. The V and J segments used are TRBV9 and TRBJ2-3; TRBD2 could be the D gene, as 6 bases match. This receptor has the CDR3 CASSVGLVADTQYF. Here is the DNA: TGTGCCAGCAGCGTAGGACTAGTGGCAGATACGCAGTATTTT.